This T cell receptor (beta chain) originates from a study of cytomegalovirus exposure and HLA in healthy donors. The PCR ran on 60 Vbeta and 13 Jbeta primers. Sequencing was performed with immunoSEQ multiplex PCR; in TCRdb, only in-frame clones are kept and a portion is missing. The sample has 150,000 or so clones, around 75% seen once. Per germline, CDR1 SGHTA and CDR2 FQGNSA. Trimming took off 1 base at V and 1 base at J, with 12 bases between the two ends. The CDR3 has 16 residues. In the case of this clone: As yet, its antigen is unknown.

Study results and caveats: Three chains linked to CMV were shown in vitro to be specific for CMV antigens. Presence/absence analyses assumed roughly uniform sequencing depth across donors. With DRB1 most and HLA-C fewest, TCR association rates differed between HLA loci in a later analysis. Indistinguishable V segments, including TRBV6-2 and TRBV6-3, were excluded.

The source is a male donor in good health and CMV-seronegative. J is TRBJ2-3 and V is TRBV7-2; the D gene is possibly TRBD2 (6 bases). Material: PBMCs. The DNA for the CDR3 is TGTGCCAGCAGCTTAGGACAAACGGGGGGCACAGATACGCAGTATTTT. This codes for CASSLGQTGGTDTQYF.